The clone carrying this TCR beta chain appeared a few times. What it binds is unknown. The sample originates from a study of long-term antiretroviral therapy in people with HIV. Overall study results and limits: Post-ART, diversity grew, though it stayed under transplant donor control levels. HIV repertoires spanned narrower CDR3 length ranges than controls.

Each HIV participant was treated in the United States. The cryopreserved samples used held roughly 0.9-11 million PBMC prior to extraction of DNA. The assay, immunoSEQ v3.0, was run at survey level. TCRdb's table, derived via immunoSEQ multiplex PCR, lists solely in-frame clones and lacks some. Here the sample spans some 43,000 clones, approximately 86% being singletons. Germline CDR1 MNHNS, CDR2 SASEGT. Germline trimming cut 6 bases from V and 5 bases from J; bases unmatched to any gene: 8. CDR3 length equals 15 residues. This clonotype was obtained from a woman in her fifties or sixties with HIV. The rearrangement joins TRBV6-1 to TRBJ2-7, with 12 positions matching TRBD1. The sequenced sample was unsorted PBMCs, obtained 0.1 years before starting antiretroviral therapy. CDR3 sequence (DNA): TGTGCCAGCAGCCTCCGGGACAGGGGGCTTCACGAGCAGTACTTC. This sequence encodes CASSLRDRGLHEQYF.